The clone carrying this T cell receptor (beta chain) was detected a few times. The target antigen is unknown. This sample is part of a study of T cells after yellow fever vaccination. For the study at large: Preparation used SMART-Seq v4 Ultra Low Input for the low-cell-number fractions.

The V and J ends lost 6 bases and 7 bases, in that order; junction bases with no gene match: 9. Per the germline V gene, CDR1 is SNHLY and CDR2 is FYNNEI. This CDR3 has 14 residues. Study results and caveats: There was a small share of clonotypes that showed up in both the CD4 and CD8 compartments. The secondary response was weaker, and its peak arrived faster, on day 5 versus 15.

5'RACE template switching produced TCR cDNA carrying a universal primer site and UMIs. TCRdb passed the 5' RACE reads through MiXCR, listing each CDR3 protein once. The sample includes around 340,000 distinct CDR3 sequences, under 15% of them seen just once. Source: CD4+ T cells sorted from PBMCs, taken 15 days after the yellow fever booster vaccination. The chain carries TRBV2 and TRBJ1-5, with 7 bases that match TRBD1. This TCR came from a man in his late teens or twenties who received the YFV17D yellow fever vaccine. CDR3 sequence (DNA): TGTGCCAGCAGAAACAGGGGAGCAGAGCAGCCCCAGCATTTT. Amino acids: CASRNRGAEQPQHF.